Below are 19 T cell receptor beta chains sequenced from a single sample in a study of shared clonotypes between healthy human individuals. Data came from immunoSEQ multiplex PCR; TCRdb stores just in-frame clones and leaves some out. The sample has some 2.3 million clones; approximately 95% are singletons. Sequenced material: naive CD4+ T cells from PBMCs. Subset indicated: CD45RA+ positively selected. The receptors were gathered from a man between 18 and 29 years old in good health. Some clones in this sample may be carry-over from other donors' samples.

V and J are TRBV4-3 and TRBJ1-1; D remains unclear. The CDR3 runs 15 residues. The V end lost 0 bases, the J end lost 3 bases, and 11 bases lay between the germline ends. Germline lookup yields CDR1 LGHNA and CDR2 YSLEER. The CDR3 protein is CASSQDRLRDTEAFF. The CDR3 nucleotides read TGCGCCAGCAGCCAAGATAGACTTCGGGACACTGAAGCTTTCTTT.

V and J are TRBV5-1 and TRBJ2-6, with D perhaps TRBD2 (6 bases). V was cut by 1 base and J by 4 bases, with 12 bases left in between. CDR3 length: 16 amino acids. Germline CDR1 SGHRS, CDR2 YFSETQ. CDR3 DNA: TGCGCCAGCAGCTTGCTGGAGGGATCCGGGGCCAACGTCCTGACTTTC. This gives the protein CASSLLEGSGANVLTF.

This clone was picked up one time. V is TRBV30 and J is TRBJ2-1; 9 bases map to TRBD2. The CDR3 length is 14 residues. Trimming took 3 bases from V and 9 from J; bases not matched to a gene: 9. Per germline, CDR1 GTSNPN and CDR2 SVGIG (reference sequence). CDR3 sequence reads: CAWRGLAGLPEQFF. The CDR3 bases are TGTGCCTGGAGAGGGCTAGCGGGATTGCCTGAGCAGTTCTTC. The full variable domain, rest sourced from reference TRBV30 and TRBJ2-1, is SQTIHQWPATLVQPVGSPLSLECTVEGTSNPNLYWYRQAAGRGLQLLFYSVGIGQISSEVPQNLSASRPQDRQFILSSKKLLLSDSGFYLCAWRGLAGLPEQFFGPGTRLTVL.

Of note for this clone: This sample includes further DNA sequences coding for the same CDR3. The gene calls are TRBV18 and TRBJ2-5, with 11 bases that match TRBD2. With 3 bases clipped from V and 3 bases from J, the junction kept 0 bases outside the gene matches. Germline lookup yields CDR1 KGHSH and CDR2 LQKENI. The CDR3 totals 14 residues. CDR3 loop: CASSPGLAEETQYF. The CDR3 nucleotides read TGTGCCAGCTCACCGGGACTAGCGGAAGAGACCCAGTACTTC.

V usage is TRBV7-9 and J usage is TRBJ2-7, with a possible D match to TRBD1 (6 bases). Germline CDR1 and CDR2: SEHNR and FQNEAQ (reference sequence). This CDR3 is built from 15 residues. V was shortened by 1 base and J by 3 bases, with 13 bases between the two germline ends. CDR3: CASSLGQATIYEQYF. The CDR3 bases are TGTGCCAGCAGCTTAGGACAGGCCACGATCTACGAGCAGTACTTC.

This chain uses TRBV21-1 with TRBJ2-7; the DNA was not compared with TRBD2, the D call given in the table. TRBV21-1 is a documented pseudogene. CDR3 size: 14 residues. The CDR3 bases are TGTGCCAGCAGCAAAGATTCGAACTTCTACGAGCAGTACTTC. Its protein is CASSKDSNFYEQYF.

The rearrangement joins TRBV5-1 to TRBJ1-3; the match to TRBD1 covers 10 bases. Trimming took 7 bases from V and 3 from J; bases not matched to a gene: 7. The CDR3 is made up of 15 amino acids. Germline values: CDR1 SGHRS, CDR2 YFSETQ. CDR3 nucleotides: TGCGCCAGCCGACTTGGGACAGGGGTTGGAAACACCATATATTTT. It is translated as CASRLGTGVGNTIYF.

The chain couples TRBV11-2 to TRBJ2-7, with a possible D match to TRBD2 (5 bases). V was shortened by 5 bases and J by 6 bases, with 14 bases between the two germline ends. Germline CDR1 SGHAT, CDR2 FQNNGV. CDR3 length: 13 residues. CDR3 sequence: CASSPSGVTEQYF. The CDR3 coding sequence is TGTGCCAGCAGCCCAAGCGGTGTCACCGAGCAGTACTTC.

V and J are TRBV7-8 and TRBJ2-2; 7 bases fit TRBD2. The germline CDR1 and CDR2 sequences are SGHVS and FQNEAQ. The CDR3 extends over 14 amino acids. V gave up 2 bases and J gave up 5 bases; unmatched junction bases: 2. The CDR3: CASSLMGGTGELFF. The CDR3 DNA reads as TGTGCCAGCAGCTTAATGGGGGGGACCGGGGAGCTGTTTTTT. Full variable domain (missing parts from reference TRBV7-8 and TRBJ2-2): GAGVSQSPRYKVAKRGQDVALRCDPISGHVSLFWYQQALGQGPEFLTYFQNEAQLDKSGLPSDRFFAERPEGSVSTLKIQRTQQEDSAVYLCASSLMGGTGELFFGEGSRLTVL.

V usage is TRBV9 and J usage is TRBJ2-6; D is undetermined. Trimming left V 1 base short and J 2 bases short, with 4 bases between. The V gene's germline CDR1 is SGDLS and CDR2 YYNGEE. The CDR3 covers 14 residues. The CDR3 DNA reads TGTGCCAGCAGCGTAAGGCCTGGGGCCAACGTCCTGACTTTC. It specifies CASSVRPGANVLTF. Looking up the rest from reference TRBV9 and TRBJ2-6 gives the full variable domain: DSGVTQTPKHLITATGQRVTLRCSPRSGDLSVYWYQQSLDQGLQFLIQYYNGEERAKGNILERFSAQQFPDLHSELNLSSLELGDSALYFCASSVRPGANVLTFGAGSRLTVL.

The CDR3 sequence: CASSRVLGFAMETQYF. CDR3 nucleotide sequence: TGTGCCAGCTCACGAGTACTGGGATTCGCCATGGAGACCCAGTACTTC. This chain connects TRBV18 to TRBJ2-5, with no clear D. The CDR3 totals 16 residues. V was cut by 4 bases and J by 5 bases, with 20 bases left in between. The V gene's germline CDR1 is KGHSH and CDR2 LQKENI. Combining the CDR3 with reference TRBV18 and TRBJ2-5 gives the whole variable domain NAGVMQNPRHLVRRRGQEARLRCSPMKGHSHVYWYRQLPEEGLKFMVYLQKENIIDESGMPKERFSAEFPKEGPSILRIQQVVRGDSAAYFCASSRVLGFAMETQYFGPGTRLLVL.

This chain uses TRBV28 with TRBJ2-3, with 10 bases fitting TRBD2. The CDR3 sequence is 16 residues long. The germline gives CDR1 MDHEN, CDR2 SYDVKM. V was pared by 2 bases and J by 7 bases, with 9 bases of the junction left unmatched. CDR3 residues: CASSLIPSGSMYTQYF. The CDR3 region has the DNA TGTGCCAGCAGTTTAATCCCTAGCGGGAGCATGTATACGCAGTATTTT. The variable domain in full, with the rest retrieved from reference TRBV28 and TRBJ2-3, is DVKVTQSSRYLVKRTGEKVFLECVQDMDHENMFWYRQDPGLGLRLIYFSYDVKMKEKGDIPEGYSVSREKKERFSLILESASTNQTSMYLCASSLIPSGSMYTQYFGPGTRLTVL.

CDR3 bases: TGTGCCAGCAGTCGTCACAGCGGCGGGGAGCTGTTTTTT. It is translated as CASSRHSGGELFF. The gene calls are TRBV21-1 and TRBJ2-2; the table's TRBD2 call for D was not verified on the DNA. TRBV21-1 is flagged as a pseudogene. The CDR3 extends over 13 amino acids.

The genes are TRBV7-8 and TRBJ1-1, with a tentative D call TRBD1 (6 bases). V was clipped by 5 bases and J by 1 base, with 14 bases between them. Germline assignment: CDR1 SGHVS and CDR2 FQNEAQ. This CDR3 is built from 15 residues. This CDR3 is CASSRWDTRNTEAFF. Here the CDR3 DNA reads TGTGCCAGCAGCCGGTGGGACACGCGGAACACTGAAGCTTTCTTT.

The genes are TRBV7-3 and TRBJ2-2, with 10 bases lining up with TRBD2. The CDR3 extends over 20 amino acids. V gave up 2 bases and J gave up 6 bases; unmatched junction bases: 18. The V gene's germline CDR1 is SGHTA and CDR2 FQGTGA. This chain's CDR3 is CASSLLPGTSAPRRSGELFF. The CDR3 DNA sequence: TGTGCCAGCAGCTTACTCCCCGGGACTAGCGCTCCTCGGCGGTCCGGGGAGCTGTTTTTT. Full variable domain (remainder filled in from reference TRBV7-3 and TRBJ2-2): GAGVSQTPSNKVTEKGKYVELRCDPISGHTALYWYRQSLGQGPEFLIYFQGTGAADDSGLPNDRFFAVRPEGSVSTLKIQRTERGDSAVYLCASSLLPGTSAPRRSGELFFGEGSRLTVL.

Details on this clone: Other DNA variants within this sample encode the same CDR3. The chain combines TRBV9 with TRBJ2-3, with D tentatively TRBD2 (5 bases). The germline V gene encodes CDR1 SGDLS and CDR2 YYNGEE. This CDR3 is built from 12 residues. Trimming took 0 bases from V and 8 from J, leaving 7 bases between them. The CDR3 sequence: CASSVEAGTQYF. The CDR3 region has the DNA TGTGCCAGCAGCGTAGAGGCGGGTACGCAGTATTTT.

V gene TRBV10-1 combines with J gene TRBJ2-3; the D gene could be TRBD1 or TRBD2 (5 bases each). The V gene's germline CDR1 is WNHNN and CDR2 SYGVQD (reference sequence). This CDR3 has 11 amino acids. V shed 8 bases and J shed 6 bases, with 9 bases lying between them. CDR3 residues: CASQGRDTQYF. For the CDR3, the DNA is TGCGCCAGCCAGGGACGGGATACGCAGTATTTT.

The chain is built from TRBV5-1 and TRBJ2-7; TRBD2 matches 12 bases. Germline-derived CDR1 and CDR2 are SGHRS and YFSETQ. CDR3 size: 16 residues. Germline trimming cut 0 bases from V and 2 bases from J; bases unmatched to any gene: 3. In DNA, the CDR3 is TGCGCCAGCAGCTTGGGACTAGCGGGGGATCCCTACGAGCAGTACTTC. This encodes CASSLGLAGDPYEQYF. The variable domain in full, completed from reference TRBV5-1 and TRBJ2-7, reads KAGVTQTPRYLIKTRGQQVTLSCSPISGHRSVSWYQQTPGQGLQFLFEYFSETQRNKGNFPGRFSGRQFSNSRSEMNVSTLELGDSALYLCASSLGLAGDPYEQYFGPGTRLTVT.

For this clone: Other DNA variants within this sample encode the same CDR3. V usage is TRBV29-1 and J usage is TRBJ2-3, with D perhaps TRBD1 (6 bases). Germline CDR1 is SQVTM and CDR2 is ANQGSEA. The CDR3 covers 13 residues. The V end lost 3 bases, the J end lost 0 bases, and 7 bases lay between the germline ends. Here the CDR3 DNA reads TGCAGCGTTGATACAGGGAGCACAGATACGCAGTATTTT. Its protein product is CSVDTGSTDTQYF.